Below are 22 T cell receptor beta chains sequenced from a single sample in a study of cytomegalovirus exposure and HLA in healthy donors. Profiling relied on immunoSEQ multiplex PCR, and the TCRdb table lists in-frame clones only, not all of them. Among approximately 190,000 clones listed, roughly 82% were seen once. Sequenced input: PBMCs. The receptors come from a woman in her twenties or thirties in good health and CMV-seropositive.

The chain employs TRBV5-4 and TRBJ1-3; the D is unclear. The CDR3 loop spans 13 amino acids. Germline CDR1 is SGHNT and CDR2 is YYREEE (reference sequence). Trimming left V 4 bases short and J 4 bases short, with 9 bases between. CDR3 DNA sequence: TGTGCCAGCAGCATGTTCTCCGGAAACACCATATATTTT. As protein: CASSMFSGNTIYF.

This clone came up a few times. The chain joins TRBV5-1 to TRBJ2-1; 9 nucleotides agree with TRBD2. The germline V gene has CDR1 SGHRS and CDR2 YFSETQ. There are 16 residues in the CDR3. Trimming at V came to 2 bases and at J to 8 bases, leaving 11 bases not matched to a gene. CDR3 in amino acids: CASSFLGLAVQDEQFF. The CDR3 bases are TGCGCCAGCAGCTTCCTGGGACTAGCTGTCCAGGATGAGCAGTTCTTC. The variable domain in full, completed from reference TRBV5-1 and TRBJ2-1, reads KAGVTQTPRYLIKTRGQQVTLSCSPISGHRSVSWYQQTPGQGLQFLFEYFSETQRNKGNFPGRFSGRQFSNSRSEMNVSTLELGDSALYLCASSFLGLAVQDEQFFGPGTRLTVL.

The chain couples TRBV2 to TRBJ1-5; 7 bases fit TRBD1. Germline-derived CDR1 and CDR2 are SNHLY and FYNNEI. This CDR3 is 19 amino acids long. V lost 7 bases, J lost 0 bases, and 18 bases stayed unmatched. The DNA of the CDR3 is TGTGCCAGCATTGGCGAGGGGGCGAATTGGGGCCGTAGCAATCAGCCCCAGCATTTT. Its translation: CASIGEGANWGRSNQPQHF.

This chain connects TRBV6-5 to TRBJ1-1; tentatively, D is TRBD1 (6 bases). The V gene lost 8 bases and the J gene lost 13 bases, with 11 bases spanning the gap. CDR1 MNHEY and CDR2 SVGAGI come from the germline V gene. The CDR3 length is 9 residues. Here the CDR3 reads CASGDRLFF. CDR3 sequence (DNA): TGTGCCAGCGGAGACAGGCTTTTCTTT.

As for this clone: One end of the junction does not line up with germline, which may come from a read error. This chain uses TRBV6-1 with TRBJ1-1; 8 bases align to TRBD1. The length of the CDR3 is 12 residues. Germline V CDR1 and CDR2: MNHNS, SASEGT. CDR3 in amino acids: CASRDRGFIAFF. As DNA, the CDR3 is TGTGCCAGCCGTGACAGGGGATTTATAGCTTTCTTT.

The chain is built from TRBV9 and TRBJ2-7, with D possibly matching TRBD1 (6 bases). Germline V lookup: CDR1 SGDLS, CDR2 YYNGEE. V lost 1 base and J lost 3, with 14 bases in between. The CDR3 is 15 amino acids. CDR3 nucleotide sequence: TGTGCCAGCAGCGTATCATCAGGGGTTGGCTACGAGCAGTACTTC. This sequence encodes CASSVSSGVGYEQYF.

This clone was seen a few times. The genes are TRBV5-1 and TRBJ2-7; TRBD2 aligns across 8 bases. V shed 0 bases, J shed 8 bases, and the junction held 10 bases outside the gene matches. CDR1 SGHRS and CDR2 YFSETQ come from the germline V gene. This CDR3 is built from 15 residues. The CDR3 DNA follows: TGCGCCAGCAGCTTGGAAGCGGGAGCGGGCAAGAAGCAGTACTTC. This sequence encodes CASSLEAGAGKKQYF.

This clone was observed once. The J gene is TRBJ2-3, the V gene TRBV9; 10 bases line up with TRBD1. The CDR3 runs to 16 residues. Trimming removed 3 bases from V and 4 bases from J; junction bases left unmatched: 8. Germline CDR1 and CDR2: SGDLS and YYNGEE. The CDR3 protein is CASSARQGATADTQYF. CDR3 coding DNA: TGTGCCAGCAGCGCGAGACAGGGGGCAACGGCAGATACGCAGTATTTT.

The chain employs TRBV6-5 and TRBJ2-1; the D gene is possibly TRBD2 (6 bases). Trimming left V 0 bases short and J 7 bases short, with 16 bases between. The CDR3 length is 16 residues. CDR1 MNHEY and CDR2 SVGAGI come from the germline V gene. In DNA form, the CDR3 reads TGTGCCAGCAGTTACTCAGGCGGGACCCCTATTAATGAGCAGTTCTTC. Translated: CASSYSGGTPINEQFF.

V usage is TRBV28 and J usage is TRBJ1-2, with D maybe TRBD1 (5 bases). Germline assignment: CDR1 MDHEN and CDR2 SYDVKM. V was shortened by 6 bases and J by 0 bases, with 8 bases between the two germline ends. The CDR3 consists of 13 residues. As DNA, the CDR3 is TGTGCCAGCAGAGACAGTGCTAACTATGGCTACACCTTC. Translated: CASRDSANYGYTF.

This chain connects TRBV6-6 to TRBJ2-5; D perhaps matches TRBD2 (5 bases). Looked up from germline, CDR1 is MNHNY and CDR2 is SVGAGI (reference sequence). Deletions cut 6 bases from V and 2 bases from J, with 13 bases between. CDR3 length: 14 amino acids. The CDR3 region is CASSQIGVQETQYF. Here the CDR3 DNA reads TGTGCCAGCAGCCAGATCGGGGTTCAAGAGACCCAGTACTTC.

This chain links TRBV2 with TRBJ1-1; perhaps TRBD1 as D (5 bases). CDR3 size: 12 residues. Trimming shortened V by 7 bases and J by 1 base, and 7 bases separated the two germline ends. Germline CDR1 and CDR2: SNHLY and FYNNEI. The CDR3 sequence is CASTTGNTEAFF. The CDR3 DNA is TGTGCCAGCACAACAGGGAACACTGAAGCTTTCTTT.

The CDR3 sequence is CASRTAQILAGGGEQYF. In nucleotides, the CDR3 is TGTGCCAGCAGGACAGCGCAGATCCTAGCGGGAGGTGGCGAGCAGTACTTC. This chain links TRBV2 with TRBJ2-7; TRBD2 aligns across 11 bases. The CDR3 is made up of 17 amino acids. Unmatched junction bases numbered 16, after V lost 6 bases and J lost 6 bases. Germline assignment: CDR1 SNHLY and CDR2 FYNNEI.

The sample holds one count of this clone. The chain is built from TRBV6-1 and TRBJ1-5; D is unclear. Germline CDR1 is MNHNS and CDR2 is SASEGT. V was pared by 3 bases and J by 3 bases, with 15 bases between. The CDR3 contains 16 residues. The CDR3 spells CASSESMVRINQPQHF. CDR3 sequence (DNA): TGTGCCAGCAGTGAGTCGATGGTCAGAATCAATCAGCCCCAGCATTTT.

The table lists this clone with a few counts. This chain joins TRBV19 and TRBJ2-3; 8 nucleotides line up with TRBD2. V lost 6 bases and J lost 0; bases outside the gene matches: 2. From germline, CDR1 is LNHDA and CDR2 SQIVND (reference sequence). The CDR3 spans 14 residues. In DNA form, the CDR3 reads TGTGCCAGTAGGTCTAGCGGGAGCACAGATACGCAGTATTTT. This encodes CASRSSGSTDTQYF.

The CDR3 here is CSGTLANEQFF. The CDR3 DNA reads as TGCAGCGGTACACTAGCGAATGAGCAGTTCTTC. The chain recombines TRBV29-1 with TRBJ2-1; TRBD2 matches at 7 bases. V shed 7 bases and J 7 bases; nucleotides not matched to a gene: 4. The CDR3 is made up of 11 amino acids. Germline V CDR1 and CDR2: SQVTM, ANQGSEA.

The V gene is TRBV6-5, the J gene TRBJ2-6; D is uncertain. Trimming took off 7 bases at V and 4 bases at J, with 14 bases between the two ends. The CDR3 is 15 amino acids. CDR1 and CDR2 (germline): MNHEY, SVGAGI. This CDR3 reads CASTDLYAGANVLTF. The DNA for the CDR3 is TGTGCCAGCACCGACTTATACGCAGGGGCCAACGTCCTGACTTTC.

The chain links TRBV7-3 to TRBJ1-1; TRBD1 agrees at 9 bases. With V trimmed by 4 bases and J by 5 bases, 11 bases remained unmatched. The CDR3 is 16 residues long. Germline lookup yields CDR1 SGHTA and CDR2 FQGTGA. Here the CDR3 reads CASSSQPPTGGTEAFF. The CDR3 DNA sequence: TGTGCCAGCAGCTCACAGCCCCCGACAGGGGGGACTGAAGCTTTCTTT.

The V call is TRBV27, the J call TRBJ1-1; 7 bases align to TRBD1. J gave up 10 bases and V 8 bases, and 10 bases lay outside the gene matches. The germline V gene has CDR1 MNHEY and CDR2 SMNVEV (reference sequence). This CDR3 is 12 amino acids long. As DNA, the CDR3 is TGTGCCAGCCGAGACAGGGAATATCGAGCTTTCTTT. It encodes CASRDREYRAFF.

The chain links TRBV18 to TRBJ2-3; the D gene is possibly TRBD1 (6 bases). Trimming stripped 6 bases from V and 3 bases from J, with 13 bases between. The CDR3 spans 14 residues. Per germline, CDR1 KGHSH and CDR2 LQKENI. CDR3 sequence (DNA): TGTGCCAGCTCGGCTGGGGGCCTGACAGATACGCAGTATTTT. Its protein is CASSAGGLTDTQYF.

This rearrangement joins TRBV11-2 to TRBJ2-7; the match to TRBD2 covers 9 bases. The CDR3 spans 14 residues. J gave up 5 bases and V 3 bases, and 5 bases lay outside the gene matches. Germline assignment: CDR1 SGHAT and CDR2 FQNNGV. In nucleotides, the CDR3 is TGTGCCAGCAGCTTGGCGGGAGGGCCGGACGAGCAGTACTTC. Protein: CASSLAGGPDEQYF.

The DNA of the CDR3 is TGTGCCAGTAGTACGTCAGTCACAGATACGCAGTATTTT. As protein: CASSTSVTDTQYF. The chain carries TRBV19 and TRBJ2-3; D gene unclear. This CDR3 is 13 amino acids long. V lost 4 bases and J 2 bases, leaving 7 bases between the germline ends. Per the germline V gene, CDR1 is LNHDA and CDR2 is SQIVND (reference sequence).